These 29 T cell receptor beta chains were all obtained from the same sample, sequenced in a study of T cells in Graves' hyperthyroidism and ophthalmopathy. TCR beta CDR3 region amplification was performed from RNA transcripts. The TCR CDR3 was amplified in a first-round RT-PCR using the HTBI primer set. Using its own MiXCR run on the multiplex PCR reads, TCRdb lists one record per CDR3 protein. The table includes some 600,000 distinct CDR3 sequences, about 14% detected once. The source material was blood. These receptor sequences come from a woman aged 30 to 39 with Graves' hyperthyroidism that later progressed to Graves' ophthalmopathy.

This clonotype was counted at least ten times. The rearrangement joins TRBV24-1 to TRBJ2-5; 7 nucleotides align to TRBD1. Germline CDR1 is KGHDR and CDR2 is SFDVKD. CDR3 length: 16 residues. V gave up 4 bases and J gave up 4 bases; unmatched junction bases: 11. This CDR3 is CATSDPRQGEGETQYF. In nucleotides, the CDR3 is TGTGCCACCAGTGACCCGCGACAGGGAGAGGGAGAGACCCAGTACTTC.

This clonotype was observed many times. The V and J genes are TRBV4-2 and TRBJ1-1; D unresolved. Germline CDR1 and CDR2: LGHNA and YNFKEQ. CDR3 length: 11 residues. Trimming shortened V by 6 bases and J by 7 bases, and 9 bases separated the two germline ends. CDR3 region: CASRRRDEAFF. In nucleotides, the CDR3 is TGTGCCAGCAGACGGAGAGATGAAGCTTTCTTT.

This clonotype was seen many times. This chain joins TRBV20-1 and TRBJ2-5; D may match TRBD1 or TRBD2 (5 bases each). Trimming removed 2 bases at V and 0 bases at J, with 13 bases between. The CDR3 is 15 amino acids. Germline assignment: CDR1 DFQATT and CDR2 SNEGSKA (reference sequence). DNA of the CDR3: TGCAGTGCTAGAAGGCCGGGGCCCTACCAAGAGACCCAGTACTTC. It encodes CSARRPGPYQETQYF.

This clonotype was counted ten times or more. The genes are TRBV19 and TRBJ1-2, with D perhaps matching TRBD1 (5 bases). CDR1 and CDR2 (germline): LNHDA, SQIVND (reference sequence). The ends were cut back, 5 bases at V and 8 bases at J, with 18 bases in the middle. CDR3 length equals 14 residues. CDR3 protein: CASSVRDGGGGYTF. In DNA form, the CDR3 reads TGTGCCAGTAGTGTTCGGGACGGCGGTGGGGGCTACACCTTC.

This clonotype was seen many times. The chain employs TRBV5-5 and TRBJ2-7, with a possible D match to TRBD1 (5 bases). Germline V gene lookup returns CDR1 SGHKS and CDR2 YYEKEE (reference sequence). Trimming took off 1 base at V and 6 bases at J, with 8 bases between the two ends. The CDR3 contains 12 residues. DNA for the CDR3: TGTGCCAGCAGCTTGATGACAGTCGAGCAGTACTTC. Its translation is CASSLMTVEQYF.

There are many counts of this clonotype. V and J are TRBV28 and TRBJ1-1, with D unclear. The germline gives CDR1 MDHEN, CDR2 SYDVKM. This CDR3 has 13 amino acids. The ends were cut back, 6 bases at V and 2 bases at J, with 10 bases in the middle. In nucleotides, the CDR3 is TGTGCCAGCAGCCGGAGAAGTAACACTGAAGCTTTCTTT. Amino acid sequence: CASSRRSNTEAFF.

This chain links TRBV6-5 with TRBJ1-5; 7 bases fit TRBD1. Trimming took 0 bases from V and 5 from J; bases not matched to a gene: 1. Looked up from germline, CDR1 is MNHEY and CDR2 is SVGAGI. The CDR3 is 14 residues long. In DNA, the CDR3 is TGTGCCAGCAGTTACTCAGGGGGCGATCAGCCCCAGCATTTT. This codes for CASSYSGGDQPQHF.

This clonotype came up many times. The rearrangement uses TRBV6-2 or TRBV6-3 and TRBJ2-3, with unresolved D. Trimming left V 3 bases short and J 4 bases short, with 14 bases between. Germline V gives CDR1 MNHEY, CDR2 SVGEGT. The CDR3 sequence is 15 residues long. The CDR3 here is CASSYGRTPPDTQYF. For the CDR3, the DNA is TGTGCCAGCAGTTATGGGCGAACTCCCCCAGATACGCAGTATTTT.

This clonotype was recorded many times. This chain links TRBV27 with TRBJ1-1, with D hard to call. Germline CDR1 is MNHEY and CDR2 is SMNVEV (reference sequence). The CDR3 runs to 14 residues. V lost 5 bases and J lost 0, with 10 bases in between. CDR3 residues: CASSLTVLNTEAFF. CDR3 in DNA: TGTGCCAGCAGTCTCACAGTTCTGAACACTGAAGCTTTCTTT.

V usage is TRBV29-1 and J usage is TRBJ1-1; D is unresolved. With 7 bases removed from V and 8 bases from J, the gap between germline ends came to 8 bases. The CDR3 has 9 residues. Per the germline V gene, CDR1 is SQVTM and CDR2 is ANQGSEA. The CDR3 nucleotides are TGCAGCGGGGGAAACGAAGCTTTCTTT. It translates to CSGGNEAFF.

The V call is TRBV2, the J call TRBJ1-1; the D gene is possibly TRBD1 (5 bases). CDR3 length equals 13 residues. V dropped 6 bases and J dropped 6 bases, with 14 bases sitting between them. Germline lookup yields CDR1 SNHLY and CDR2 FYNNEI. CDR3 in amino acids: CASRAGRASEAFF. CDR3 nucleotides: TGTGCCAGCAGAGCAGGGAGGGCATCTGAAGCTTTCTTT.

This clonotype occurred many times. The CDR3 DNA sequence: TGTGCCAGCAGCCCACGACAGATACCTAACACTGAAGCTTTCTTT. Its protein product is CASSPRQIPNTEAFF. The genes are TRBV3-1 and TRBJ1-1, with TRBD1 as a possible D gene (5 bases). V lost 4 bases and J lost 2, with 14 bases in between. There are 15 residues in the CDR3. Looked up from germline, CDR1 is LGHDT and CDR2 is YNNKEL (reference sequence).

This clonotype was seen at least ten times. This rearrangement joins TRBV11-2 to TRBJ1-2, with a tentative D call TRBD1 (5 bases). CDR3 length: 14 amino acids. V lost 5 bases and J lost 8, with 18 bases in between. Germline CDR1 and CDR2: SGHAT and FQNNGV. The CDR3 here is CASSPRDGDGGYTF. For the CDR3, the DNA is TGTGCCAGCAGCCCCCGGGACGGCGATGGGGGCTACACCTTC.

The genes are TRBV9 and TRBJ2-2; no definite D call. V dropped 6 bases and J dropped 10 bases, with 10 bases sitting between them. This CDR3 contains 11 residues. CDR1 and CDR2 (germline): SGDLS, YYNGEE. The CDR3 DNA sequence: TGTGCCAGCATACCCCAGGCGGAGCTGTTTTTT. Its protein product is CASIPQAELFF. The whole variable domain, remainder taken from reference TRBV9 and TRBJ2-2, is DSGVTQTPKHLITATGQRVTLRCSPRSGDLSVYWYQQSLDQGLQFLIQYYNGEERAKGNILERFSAQQFPDLHSELNLSSLELGDSALYFCASIPQAELFFGEGSRLTVL.

Ten or more counts support this clonotype. This chain joins TRBV7-2 and TRBJ1-1; D possibly corresponds to TRBD1 (5 bases). Germline V CDR1 and CDR2: SGHTA, FQGNSA. The CDR3 contains 14 residues. V was trimmed by 5 bases and J by 0 bases, leaving 10 bases between them. This CDR3 reads CASSRRQMNTEAFF. The CDR3 DNA is TGTGCCAGCAGCCGGAGACAGATGAACACTGAAGCTTTCTTT.

Remarks on this clonotype: A read error may be the cause here, since a much bigger clone is one base away. The V call is TRBV24-1, the J call TRBJ2-5; a weak D match, TRBD2 (7 bases). The CDR3 totals 16 residues. Germline assignment: CDR1 KGHDR and CDR2 SFDVKD. Trimming took off 5 bases at V and 2 bases at J, with 17 bases between the two ends. DNA of the CDR3: TGTGCCACCAGTGGCCCGACTAGCAGGGGACAAGAGACCCAGTACTTC. This sequence encodes CATSGPTSRGQETQYF.

For this clonotype: At one of its ends the junction is not consistent with the germline gene, which may arise from a read error. The chain couples TRBV4-1 to TRBJ1-1; no firm D call. The CDR3 contains 15 residues. Per the germline V gene, CDR1 is MGHRA and CDR2 is YSYEKL. The CDR3 region is CSSSQGPPGGTEAFF. The DNA of the CDR3 is TGCTCCAGCAGCCAAGGGCCTCCGGGAGGCACTGAAGCTTTCTTT.

This clonotype was found many times. V gene TRBV20-1 combines with J gene TRBJ2-7; 11 bases are shared with TRBD2. Germline values: CDR1 DFQATT, CDR2 SNEGSKA (reference sequence). This CDR3 comprises 13 residues. V lost 3 bases and J lost 7; bases outside the gene matches: 5. CDR3 nucleotides: TGCAGTGCTAGTGCTCTAGCGGGAGGAGAGCAGTACTTC. It yields the protein CSASALAGGEQYF.

In its sample, this clonotype was seen many times. This chain joins TRBV10-3 and TRBJ2-1, with 7 positions matching TRBD1. This CDR3 has 12 amino acids. V was pared by 7 bases and J by 5 bases, with 2 bases of the junction left unmatched. CDR1 and CDR2 (germline): ENHRY, SYGVKD. The CDR3 DNA reads as TGTGCCATCACCAGGGGGAACAATGAGCAGTTCTTC. This gives the protein CAITRGNNEQFF.

The J gene is TRBJ2-7, the V gene TRBV20-1, with 13 positions matching TRBD2. The CDR3 covers 19 residues. Germline values: CDR1 DFQATT, CDR2 SNEGSKA (reference sequence). The junction had 12 bases not matched to a gene; V was cut back by 0 bases and J by 1 base. In nucleotides, the CDR3 is TGCAGTGCTAGAGACGGCGCGACTAGCGGGAGGTTCATATCCTACGAGCAGTACTTC. Residues: CSARDGATSGRFISYEQYF.

This clonotype appeared many times. This rearrangement joins TRBV20-1 to TRBJ2-7; the match to TRBD1 covers 11 bases. The CDR3 length is 15 residues. Germline V CDR1 and CDR2: DFQATT, SNEGSKA (reference sequence). Trimming cost V 6 bases and J 4 bases; bases outside gene matches: 11. CDR3 DNA sequence: TGCAGTGCGCCTACGGGACAGGGGGAGGGGTACGAGCAGTACTTC. It encodes CSAPTGQGEGYEQYF.

The chain is built from TRBV20-1 and TRBJ2-1; D is undetermined. Per germline, CDR1 DFQATT and CDR2 SNEGSKA (reference sequence). The CDR3 contains 13 residues. Trimming left V 3 bases short and J 0 bases short, with 6 bases between. CDR3 residues: CSARRSSYNEQFF. The CDR3 nucleotides read TGCAGTGCTAGGCGGAGCTCCTACAATGAGCAGTTCTTC.

This clonotype was detected many times. This chain uses TRBV3-1 with TRBJ1-1; no clear D. The CDR3 is 13 amino acids. The germline V and J ends were trimmed by 8 bases and 1 base, with 11 bases remaining between them. In germline, CDR1 is LGHDT, CDR2 YNNKEL (reference sequence). CDR3 DNA: TGTGCCAGCCGTCCCTTGGGGAACACTGAAGCTTTCTTT. Its protein product is CASRPLGNTEAFF.

This clonotype was detected only a few times. The CDR3 bases are TGTGCCAGCAGTTTATCGTCGAGGGGCAATCAGCCCCAGCATTTT. This gives the protein CASSLSSRGNQPQHF. The gene calls are TRBV12-3 or TRBV12-4 and TRBJ1-5; D gene uncertain. The CDR3 length is 15 residues. V was trimmed by 2 bases and J by 2 bases, leaving 10 bases between them.

This sequence joins TRBV29-1 and TRBJ2-1, with D perhaps matching TRBD1 (5 bases). CDR1 and CDR2 from the germline V gene are SQVTM and ANQGSEA. The CDR3 sequence is 13 residues long. V was pared by 3 bases and J by 8 bases, with 14 bases between. Written as DNA, the CDR3 is TGCAGCGTTGATTGGCAAGGGGATGATGAGCAGTTCTTC. Translated, it gives CSVDWQGDDEQFF.

This clonotype appeared many times. This chain joins TRBV30 and TRBJ2-5, with 8 bases aligning to TRBD1. The CDR3 spans 16 residues. Germline trimming cut 5 bases from V and 2 bases from J; bases unmatched to any gene: 13. Germline V gene data show CDR1 as GTSNPN and CDR2 as SVGIG (reference sequence). CDR3 protein: CAWSRGGTGGQETQYF. CDR3 bases: TGTGCCTGGTCCCGAGGTGGAACAGGGGGGCAAGAGACCCAGTACTTC. Drawing the rest from reference TRBV30 and TRBJ2-5, the complete variable domain is SQTIHQWPATLVQPVGSPLSLECTVEGTSNPNLYWYRQAAGRGLQLLFYSVGIGQISSEVPQNLSASRPQDRQFILSSKKLLLSDSGFYLCAWSRGGTGGQETQYFGPGTRLLVL.

On this clonotype itself: A much larger clone lies one base from this, so it may be a read error. This chain uses TRBV20-1 with TRBJ1-1; D perhaps matches TRBD1 (5 bases). This CDR3 is built from 13 residues. Trimming took off 8 bases at V and 1 base at J, with 14 bases between the two ends. The germline CDR1 and CDR2 sequences are DFQATT and SNEGSKA (reference sequence). CDR3 region: CSTPNQGNTEAFF. Here the CDR3 DNA reads TGCAGTACTCCCAATCAGGGGAACACTGAAGCTTTCTTT.

The gene calls are TRBV28 and TRBJ1-2, with D hard to call. Germline V gives CDR1 MDHEN, CDR2 SYDVKM. V lost 6 bases and J lost 3, with 11 bases in between. The CDR3 consists of 13 residues. The CDR3 nucleotides read TGTGCCAGCAGACCCGGCCTGGACTATGGCTACACCTTC. Protein product: CASRPGLDYGYTF.

The table lists this clonotype with many counts. The chain uses TRBV24-1 and TRBJ1-5; 8 bases fit TRBD1. CDR1 and CDR2 (germline): KGHDR, SFDVKD. Germline trimming cut 8 bases from V and 7 bases from J; bases unmatched to any gene: 18. This CDR3 contains 17 residues. CDR3 sequence (DNA): TGTGCCACCACCCGACAGGGGATCTTCTCAAAAGGGCAGCCCCAGCATTTT. This encodes CATTRQGIFSKGQPQHF.